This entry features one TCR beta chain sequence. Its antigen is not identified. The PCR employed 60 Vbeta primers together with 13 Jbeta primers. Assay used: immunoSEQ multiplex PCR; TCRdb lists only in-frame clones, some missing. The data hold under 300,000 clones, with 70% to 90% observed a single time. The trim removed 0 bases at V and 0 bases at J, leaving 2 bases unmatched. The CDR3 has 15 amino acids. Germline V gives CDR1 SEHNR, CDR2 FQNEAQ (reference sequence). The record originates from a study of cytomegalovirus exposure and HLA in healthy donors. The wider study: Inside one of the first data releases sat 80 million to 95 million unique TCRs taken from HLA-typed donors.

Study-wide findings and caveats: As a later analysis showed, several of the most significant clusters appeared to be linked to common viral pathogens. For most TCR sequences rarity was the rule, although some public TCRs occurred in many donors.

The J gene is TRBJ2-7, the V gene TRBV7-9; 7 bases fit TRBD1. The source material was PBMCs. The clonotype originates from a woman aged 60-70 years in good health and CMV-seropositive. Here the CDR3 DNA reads TGTGCCAGCAGCTTAGCATGGGACAGCTCCTACGAGCAGTACTTC. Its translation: CASSLAWDSSYEQYF. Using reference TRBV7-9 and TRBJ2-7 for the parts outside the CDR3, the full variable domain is DTGVSQNPRHKITKRGQNVTFRCDPISEHNRLYWYRQTLGQGPEFLTYFQNEAQLEKSRLLSDRFSAERPKGSFSTLEIQRTEQGDSAMYLCASSLAWDSSYEQYFGPGTRLTVT.